The 26 T cell receptor beta chains given below trace back to one sample, sequenced in a study of cytomegalovirus exposure and HLA in healthy donors. The primer mix had 60 Vbeta and 13 Jbeta primers. The protocol was immunoSEQ multiplex PCR, while the TCRdb copy is restricted to in-frame clones and leaves out a portion. The sample lists 180,000 or so clones, around four fifths occurring once. Material: PBMCs. These receptors were obtained from a young man in good health and CMV-seronegative.

The chain recombines TRBV30 with TRBJ1-3; TRBD1 aligns across 10 bases. Germline assignment: CDR1 GTSNPN and CDR2 SVGIG (reference sequence). The junction had 14 bases not matched to a gene; V was cut back by 0 bases and J by 0 bases. The CDR3 runs 20 residues. DNA for the CDR3: TGTGCCTGGAGTGTACCCGTCCCCGGGACAGGGGTGACCTCTGGAAACACCATATATTTT. It encodes CAWSVPVPGTGVTSGNTIYF.

The gene calls are TRBV18 and TRBJ2-2; 7 bases agree with TRBD1. Trimming removed 3 bases from V and 0 bases from J; junction bases left unmatched: 1. Germline CDR1 is KGHSH and CDR2 is LQKENI. The CDR3 sequence is 15 residues long. In DNA, the CDR3 is TGTGCCAGCTCACCGGGACAGTCGAACACCGGGGAGCTGTTTTTT. This encodes CASSPGQSNTGELFF.

This chain connects TRBV5-1 to TRBJ2-7, with D possibly being TRBD1 (6 bases). V lost 4 bases and J 5 bases, leaving 16 bases between the germline ends. Germline values: CDR1 SGHRS, CDR2 YFSETQ. The CDR3 is 14 residues long. The CDR3 coding sequence is TGCGCCAGCAGCAAGATCAGGGGAGTCAACGAGCAGTACTTC. It encodes CASSKIRGVNEQYF.

CDR3 DNA: TGCGCCAGCAGCCAAGAATGGCCGACTAGCGGCTACGAGCAGTACTTC. It encodes CASSQEWPTSGYEQYF. This chain uses TRBV4-3 with TRBJ2-7, with 9 nucleotides matching TRBD2. Trimming removed 0 bases from V and 3 bases from J; junction bases left unmatched: 6. The CDR3 spans 16 residues. CDR1 LGHNA and CDR2 YSLEER come from the germline V gene.

The CDR3 DNA sequence: TGTGCCAGCAGTTTATCGGGACCCCAGGGGAAGCAGTACTTC. Residues: CASSLSGPQGKQYF. This chain uses TRBV27 with TRBJ2-5; TRBD1 might be the D (6 bases). Between the trimmed V and J ends, which lost 0 bases and 11 bases, there was a span of 16 bases. From germline, CDR1 is MNHEY and CDR2 SMNVEV (reference sequence). CDR3 length: 14 residues.

The chain recombines TRBV30 with TRBJ2-5; 10 bases agree with TRBD1. Losses at the gene ends were 8 bases for V and 5 bases for J; bases not matched to a gene: 11. The CDR3 sequence is 14 residues long. Germline assignment: CDR1 GTSNPN and CDR2 SVGIG (reference sequence). The CDR3 here is CAANRDRGRETQYF. DNA for the CDR3: TGTGCCGCGAACCGGGACAGGGGTCGGGAGACCCAGTACTTC.

This clone was observed a single time. This sequence joins TRBV4-3 and TRBJ2-7; 7 bases map to TRBD2. J was trimmed by 2 bases and V by 4 bases; bases with no gene match: 5. The germline CDR1 and CDR2 sequences are LGHNA and YSLEER. The CDR3 consists of 14 residues. CDR3 region: CASSLQRGPYEQYF. The CDR3 bases are TGCGCCAGCAGCCTCCAGCGGGGCCCCTACGAGCAGTACTTC.

The chain links TRBV15 to TRBJ1-5, with unresolved D. The CDR3 runs 15 residues. The germline V gene encodes CDR1 LNHNV and CDR2 YYDKDF (reference sequence). V was cut by 0 bases and J by 0 bases, with 6 bases left in between. CDR3 DNA: TGTGCCACCAGCAGAGATCCCCGTAGCAATCAGCCCCAGCATTTT. Its translation: CATSRDPRSNQPQHF.

This rearrangement joins TRBV7-2 to TRBJ1-2; weak D call: TRBD1 (6 bases). Germline V lookup: CDR1 SGHTA, CDR2 FQGNSA. Between the trimmed V and J ends, which lost 3 bases and 4 bases, there was a span of 21 bases. The CDR3 is 17 amino acids. The DNA of the CDR3 is TGTGCCAGCAGCTTCCCCTCTACAGGGACCAAATTCTATGGCTACACCTTC. The encoded protein is CASSFPSTGTKFYGYTF.

The V gene is TRBV7-9, the J gene TRBJ2-1, with 8 bases fitting TRBD2. Germline assignment: CDR1 SEHNR and CDR2 FQNEAQ (reference sequence). The ends lost 3 bases at V and 8 bases at J; junction bases unmatched: 0. The CDR3 is 12 amino acids. The CDR3 here is CASSFGGDEQFF. The CDR3 DNA reads as TGTGCCAGCAGCTTCGGGGGGGATGAGCAGTTCTTC.

The V gene is TRBV4-3, the J gene TRBJ1-1, with 7 bases aligning to TRBD1. Germline assignment: CDR1 LGHNA and CDR2 YSLEER. Trimming took 2 bases from V and 4 from J; bases not matched to a gene: 4. This CDR3 spans 14 amino acids. CDR3 sequence (DNA): TGCGCCAGCAGCCAACAGGGGGTCGGCACTGAAGCTTTCTTT. Residues: CASSQQGVGTEAFF.

A word on this clone: In the same sample, other DNA sequences code for this CDR3. The gene calls are TRBV7-2 and TRBJ1-1, with D unresolved. V lost 5 bases, J lost 1 base, and 8 bases lay in between. CDR3 length: 13 residues. CDR1 and CDR2 from the germline V gene are SGHTA and FQGNSA. DNA of the CDR3: TGTGCCAGCAGCCGTACTTGGAACACTGAAGCTTTCTTT. Translated: CASSRTWNTEAFF.

This clone occurred once. The chain is built from TRBV4-2 and TRBJ1-4; D remains ambiguous. Per the germline V gene, CDR1 is LGHNA and CDR2 is YNFKEQ. V was clipped by 1 base and J by 8 bases, with 14 bases between them. This CDR3 spans 15 amino acids. This CDR3 reads CASSQVAGSTEKLFF. CDR3 coding DNA: TGTGCCAGCAGCCAAGTTGCCGGTTCTACCGAAAAACTGTTTTTT.

The chain employs TRBV11-1 and TRBJ2-1, with 9 bases identical to TRBD1. The CDR3 length is 16 residues. CDR1 and CDR2 (germline): SGHAT, FQDESV (reference sequence). Trimming cost V 3 bases and J 8 bases; bases outside gene matches: 11. The CDR3 region is CASSLTGTGRSYEQFF. The CDR3 DNA follows: TGTGCCAGCAGCTTGACCGGGACAGGGAGGAGTTATGAGCAGTTCTTC. The full variable domain, completed using reference TRBV11-1 and TRBJ2-1, is EAEVAQSPRYKITEKSQAVAFWCDPISGHATLYWYRQILGQGPELLVQFQDESVVDDSQLPKDRFSAERLKGVDSTLKIQPAELGDSAMYLCASSLTGTGRSYEQFFGPGTRLTVL.

The V and J genes are TRBV7-8 and TRBJ2-7, with a tentative D call TRBD1 (6 bases). The germline CDR1 and CDR2 sequences are SGHVS and FQNEAQ. The V gene lost 1 base and the J gene lost 4 bases, with 14 bases spanning the gap. The CDR3 totals 15 residues. The CDR3 DNA reads TGTGCCAGCAGCTTAGTCCAGGGGAAAGGGTACGAGCAGTACTTC. Protein: CASSLVQGKGYEQYF.

This clone came up a few times. V and J are TRBV5-6 and TRBJ2-1; unclear D gene. V was pared by 0 bases and J by 9 bases, with 7 bases between. In germline, CDR1 is SGHDT, CDR2 YYEEEE. The CDR3 is 12 amino acids. The CDR3 DNA sequence: TGTGCCAGCAGCTTGGTAAGCACTGAGCAGTTCTTC. Residues: CASSLVSTEQFF.

The chain joins TRBV19 to TRBJ2-1; 9 bases match TRBD2. J was trimmed by 7 bases and V by 8 bases; bases with no gene match: 12. Per germline, CDR1 LNHDA and CDR2 SQIVND (reference sequence). The CDR3 contains 15 residues. CDR3 nucleotides: TGTGCCAGTTCAAAGGCGGCGGGAGGGGGTAATGAGCAGTTCTTC. Translated, it gives CASSKAAGGGNEQFF.

The genes are TRBV5-4 and TRBJ2-3, with D perhaps matching TRBD2 (7 bases). The CDR3 totals 16 residues. Trimming pared 3 bases from V and 2 bases from J, leaving 16 bases between. Germline V gene sequence: CDR1 SGHNT, CDR2 YYREEE (reference sequence). DNA for the CDR3: TGTGCCAGCAGCTCCACTGGGGGGGGGCTCACAGATACGCAGTATTTT. Translation: CASSSTGGGLTDTQYF.

The V gene is TRBV6-6, the J gene TRBJ1-1, with 9 positions matching TRBD1. Losses at the gene ends were 8 bases for V and 3 bases for J; bases not matched to a gene: 7. The CDR3 runs to 14 residues. Germline-derived CDR1 and CDR2 are MNHNY and SVGAGI (reference sequence). The CDR3 region is CASRQGGRDTEAFF. DNA of the CDR3: TGTGCCAGCCGACAGGGGGGTCGCGACACTGAAGCTTTCTTT.

CDR3 sequence: CASSQVSSGTGEKLFF. The CDR3 DNA is TGTGCCAGCAGCCAAGTCTCCTCCGGGACAGGTGAAAAACTGTTTTTT. The rearrangement uses TRBV4-2 and TRBJ1-4, with 8 bases aligning to TRBD1. The CDR3 covers 16 residues. Per germline, CDR1 LGHNA and CDR2 YNFKEQ. The junction had 8 bases not matched to a gene; V was cut back by 1 base and J by 7 bases.

This CDR3 is CASQPGTASNEQFF. The DNA for the CDR3 is TGTGCCAGTCAACCCGGGACAGCTTCTAATGAGCAGTTCTTC. The chain carries TRBV19 and TRBJ2-1; 7 bases match TRBD1. V gave up 8 bases and J gave up 7 bases; unmatched junction bases: 11. From germline, CDR1 is LNHDA and CDR2 SQIVND (reference sequence). This CDR3 is built from 14 residues.

This chain uses TRBV6-1 with TRBJ1-4; TRBD1 aligns across 9 bases. J gave up 5 bases and V 0 bases, and 4 bases lay outside the gene matches. CDR3 length: 16 residues. Germline V lookup: CDR1 MNHNS, CDR2 SASEGT. The CDR3 reads CASSEARGTGNEKLFF. In DNA, the CDR3 is TGTGCCAGCAGTGAAGCTAGAGGGACAGGGAATGAAAAACTGTTTTTT.

The chain carries TRBV2 and TRBJ2-7, with a weak D call TRBD1 (6 bases). The length of the CDR3 is 13 residues. V was cut by 8 bases and J by 5 bases, with 16 bases left in between. Per the germline V gene, CDR1 is SNHLY and CDR2 is FYNNEI. In DNA form, the CDR3 reads TGTGCCAGCTGGAGAGGACAGTACGACGAGCAGTACTTC. It yields the protein CASWRGQYDEQYF.

The V call is TRBV19, the J call TRBJ1-4; 9 nucleotides align to TRBD1. Germline V CDR1 and CDR2: LNHDA, SQIVND (reference sequence). The V segment lost 6 bases and the J segment 8 bases; nucleotides outside the gene matches: 7. The CDR3 is 14 amino acids. The CDR3 DNA sequence: TGTGCCAGTAGCCGCCCCGGGACAGGGGAAAAACTGTTTTTT. Translating it yields CASSRPGTGEKLFF.

This clone was observed a few times. The CDR3 DNA follows: TGCGCCAGCAGCTTCTCCGGGACAGGGGGCGGAGAGACCCAGTACTTC. Protein: CASSFSGTGGGETQYF. V is TRBV5-1 and J is TRBJ2-5, with 12 bases aligning to TRBD1. CDR3 size: 16 residues. Germline CDR1 and CDR2: SGHRS and YFSETQ. V shed 2 bases, J shed 4 bases, and the junction held 6 bases outside the gene matches.

For the CDR3, the DNA is TGTGCCAGCTCGAGAGCCGGACATCTTTACGAGCAGTACTTC. Its translation is CASSRAGHLYEQYF. This chain links TRBV18 with TRBJ2-7; tentative D call: TRBD1 (5 bases). The germline V gene has CDR1 KGHSH and CDR2 LQKENI. Trimming left V 6 bases short and J 4 bases short, with 16 bases between. The CDR3 runs to 14 residues.